Below, 19 T cell receptor beta chains from the same sample are listed, as sequenced in a study of somatic mutations in cytotoxic T cells in rheumatoid arthritis. Sequencing was performed with immunoSEQ multiplex PCR; in TCRdb, only in-frame clones are kept and a portion is missing. Of approximately 30,000 clones listed, roughly 80% were seen once; the top ten hold just under 8.5%. Sequenced material: CD8+ T cells sorted from blood. All receptors come from an adult with rheumatoid arthritis.

A few counts support this clone. The rearrangement joins TRBV5-6 to TRBJ2-7; D is ambiguous. Trimming took 3 bases from V and 3 from J, leaving 7 bases between them. The CDR3 extends over 12 amino acids. From germline, CDR1 is SGHDT and CDR2 YYEEEE. The CDR3 sequence: CASSSKDYEQYF. The CDR3 bases are TGTGCCAGCAGCTCAAAGGACTACGAGCAGTACTTC.

As concerns this clone: Compared with germline, one end of the junction differs, possibly owing to a read error. The V gene is TRBV15, the J gene TRBJ1-5; 8 bases are a match to TRBD1. CDR1 and CDR2 (germline): LNHNV, YYDKDF (reference sequence). The CDR3 totals 14 residues. The CDR3 loop is CATSRDRGGQPQHF. The DNA for the CDR3 is TGTGCCACCAGCCGAGACAGGGGTGGTCAGCCCCAGCATTTT.

The CDR3 reads CASSIGGAYEQYF. In nucleotides, the CDR3 is TGTGCCAGTAGTATAGGGGGGGCCTACGAGCAGTACTTC. J is TRBJ2-7 and V is TRBV19; D may be TRBD2 (6 bases). The CDR3 is 13 amino acids. CDR1 is LNHDA, CDR2 SQIVND, per germline (reference sequence). V gave up 1 base and J gave up 2 bases, with 6 bases separating them.

This chain links TRBV2 with TRBJ2-3; D unresolved. Per the germline V gene, CDR1 is SNHLY and CDR2 is FYNNEI. The CDR3 is made up of 14 amino acids. V was cut by 2 bases and J by 6 bases, with 12 bases left in between. The CDR3 here is CASSELIGPDTQYF. CDR3 coding DNA: TGTGCCAGCAGTGAATTGATAGGGCCTGATACGCAGTATTTT.

This chain joins TRBV5-1 and TRBJ2-7; D is perhaps TRBD2 (7 bases). The CDR3 extends over 13 amino acids. Trimming cost V 4 bases and J 3 bases, with 11 bases left between them. Germline values: CDR1 SGHRS, CDR2 YFSETQ. Written as DNA, the CDR3 is TGCGCCAGCAGCCGGGGGGCGCACTACGAGCAGTACTTC. Translated: CASSRGAHYEQYF.

The chain uses TRBV16 and TRBJ1-2; tentative D call: TRBD1 (5 bases). Trimming removed 0 bases at V and 2 bases at J, with 19 bases between. This CDR3 comprises 18 residues. Germline CDR1 is KGHSY and CDR2 is FQNENV. The CDR3 nucleotides read TGTGCCAGCAGCCAATCGGGGTGGGTGCGACAGCAAAACTATGGCTACACCTTC. Translated, it gives CASSQSGWVRQQNYGYTF.

This clone has more than one count but fewer than ten. This chain joins TRBV19 and TRBJ2-2, with D unresolved. The CDR3 is 12 residues long. Trimming left V 6 bases short and J 2 bases short, with 4 bases between. Looked up from germline, CDR1 is LNHDA and CDR2 is SQIVND (reference sequence). CDR3 DNA: TGTGCCAGTAGCCTCAACACCGGGGAGCTGTTTTTT. It is translated as CASSLNTGELFF.

The chain uses TRBV5-1 and TRBJ2-4, with D uncertain. Germline loops: CDR1 SGHRS, CDR2 YFSETQ. The V and J ends lost 0 bases and 6 bases respectively, with 10 bases between them. This CDR3 region has 14 residues. CDR3 sequence: CASSLGRRLNIQYF. The DNA of the CDR3 is TGCGCCAGCAGCTTGGGACGGAGACTAAACATTCAGTACTTC.

The chain is built from TRBV4-3 and TRBJ1-4; D not resolved. Trimming stripped 1 base from V and 0 bases from J, with 6 bases between. There are 15 residues in the CDR3. Looked up from germline, CDR1 is LGHNA and CDR2 is YSLEER. The CDR3 DNA reads TGCGCCAGCAGCCAAGCGGGAGCAACTAATGAAAAACTGTTTTTT. It specifies CASSQAGATNEKLFF.

The chain links TRBV19 to TRBJ2-3; perhaps D is TRBD1 or TRBD2 (5 bases each). CDR1 is LNHDA, CDR2 SQIVND, per germline (reference sequence). There are 13 residues in the CDR3. Trimming took off 6 bases at V and 1 base at J, with 8 bases between the two ends. The CDR3 bases are TGTGCCAGTAGGGGGGACGGCACAGATACGCAGTATTTT. Its protein is CASRGDGTDTQYF.

This sequence joins TRBV7-9 and TRBJ2-7; 7 bases agree with TRBD2. The CDR3 consists of 13 residues. Germline V gene sequence: CDR1 SEHNR, CDR2 FQNEAQ (reference sequence). Trimming at V came to 3 bases and at J to 4 bases, leaving 3 bases not matched to a gene. CDR3 sequence: CASSFIGRYEQYF. In DNA, the CDR3 is TGTGCCAGCAGCTTCATCGGGAGGTACGAGCAGTACTTC.

The V and J genes are TRBV6-6 and TRBJ2-7; perhaps TRBD2 as D (6 bases). The CDR3 consists of 15 residues. Germline values: CDR1 MNHNY, CDR2 SVGAGI (reference sequence). V lost 5 bases, J lost 1 base, and 15 bases lay in between. The CDR3 sequence: CASSPRLVPSYEQYF. The CDR3 bases are TGTGCCAGCAGTCCCAGACTAGTTCCATCCTACGAGCAGTACTTC.

The chain has TRBV4-1 and TRBJ1-2; D may be TRBD1 (5 bases). CDR3 size: 16 residues. In germline, CDR1 is MGHRA, CDR2 YSYEKL. Deletions cut 4 bases from V and 2 bases from J, with 17 bases between. CDR3 nucleotides: TGCGCCAGCAGCCCGATTGCGGGACCGACGAACTATGGCTACACCTTC. This sequence encodes CASSPIAGPTNYGYTF.

The rearrangement uses TRBV7-9 and TRBJ2-1; the D gene could be TRBD1 or TRBD2 (6 bases each). CDR3 length: 16 residues. The V end lost 5 bases, the J end lost 4 bases, and 18 bases lay between the germline ends. Germline CDR1 and CDR2: SEHNR and FQNEAQ (reference sequence). CDR3 region: CASSITGGPQYNEQFF. In nucleotides, the CDR3 is TGTGCCAGCAGCATTACCGGGGGCCCGCAATACAATGAGCAGTTCTTC.

The rearrangement links TRBV4-2 to TRBJ2-7, with TRBD2 identical over 8 bases. Unmatched junction bases numbered 3, after V lost 0 bases and J lost 2 bases. Looked up from germline, CDR1 is LGHNA and CDR2 is YNFKEQ. The CDR3 has 15 residues. The CDR3 region is CASSQERGAAYEQYF. CDR3 coding DNA: TGTGCCAGCAGCCAAGAGCGGGGGGCTGCCTACGAGCAGTACTTC.

This chain joins TRBV11-2 and TRBJ2-7, with 9 nucleotides matching TRBD2. The V and J ends lost 7 bases and 0 bases, in that order; junction bases with no gene match: 7. Germline V gives CDR1 SGHAT, CDR2 FQNNGV. The CDR3 has 15 residues. The chain's CDR3 is CASTASGRISYEQYF. In DNA, the CDR3 is TGTGCCAGCACCGCCAGCGGGAGGATCTCCTACGAGCAGTACTTC.

The J gene is TRBJ1-1, the V gene TRBV2; no firm D call. V lost 3 bases and J 6 bases, leaving 17 bases between the germline ends. This CDR3 spans 15 amino acids. The germline V gene has CDR1 SNHLY and CDR2 FYNNEI. CDR3 protein: CASSDRLGERAEAFF. For the CDR3, the DNA is TGTGCCAGCAGTGACCGACTGGGAGAAAGGGCTGAAGCTTTCTTT.

Only a few counts were recorded for this clone. The rearrangement joins TRBV6-1 to TRBJ2-5; tentatively, D is TRBD1 (6 bases). The V gene's germline CDR1 is MNHNS and CDR2 SASEGT. CDR3 length equals 13 residues. Trimming stripped 7 bases from V and 3 bases from J, with 12 bases between. The CDR3 protein is CASTRGPEETQYF. The CDR3 DNA sequence: TGTGCCAGCACCAGGGGCCCCGAAGAGACCCAGTACTTC.

V and J are TRBV29-1 and TRBJ2-2; 7 bases match TRBD1. The V gene end was trimmed by 5 bases and the J gene end by 5 bases; junction bases not matched to a gene: 14. CDR1 SQVTM and CDR2 ANQGSEA come from the germline V gene. The CDR3 is made up of 16 amino acids. This CDR3 is CSVTEGRGPYTGELFF. The CDR3 bases are TGCAGCGTTACAGAGGGAAGGGGGCCCTATACCGGGGAGCTGTTTTTT.